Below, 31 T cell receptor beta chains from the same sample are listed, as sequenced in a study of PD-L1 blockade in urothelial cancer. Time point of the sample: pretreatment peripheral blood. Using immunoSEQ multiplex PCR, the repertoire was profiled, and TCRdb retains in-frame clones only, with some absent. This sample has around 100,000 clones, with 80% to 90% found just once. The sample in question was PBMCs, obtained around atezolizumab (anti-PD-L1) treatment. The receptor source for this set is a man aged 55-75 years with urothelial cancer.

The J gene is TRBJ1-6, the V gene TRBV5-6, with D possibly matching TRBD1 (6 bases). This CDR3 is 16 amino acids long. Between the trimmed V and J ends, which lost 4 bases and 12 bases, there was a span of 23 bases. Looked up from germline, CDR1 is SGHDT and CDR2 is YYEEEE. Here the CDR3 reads CASSRYRVEDPGPLHF. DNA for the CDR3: TGTGCCAGCAGCCGATACAGGGTTGAGGACCCGGGACCCCTCCACTTT.

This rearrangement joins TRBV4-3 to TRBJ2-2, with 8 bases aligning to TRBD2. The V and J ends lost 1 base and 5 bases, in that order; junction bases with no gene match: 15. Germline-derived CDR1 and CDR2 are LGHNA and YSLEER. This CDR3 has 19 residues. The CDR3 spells CASSQVMAQRGPWTGELFF. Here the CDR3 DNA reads TGCGCCAGCAGCCAAGTAATGGCGCAGCGGGGGCCGTGGACCGGGGAGCTGTTTTTT.

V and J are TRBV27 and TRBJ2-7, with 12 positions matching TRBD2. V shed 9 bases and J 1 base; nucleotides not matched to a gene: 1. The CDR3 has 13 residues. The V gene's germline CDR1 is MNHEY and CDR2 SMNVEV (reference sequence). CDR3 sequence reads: CASGLAGSYEQYF. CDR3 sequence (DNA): TGTGCCAGTGGACTAGCGGGATCCTACGAGCAGTACTTC.

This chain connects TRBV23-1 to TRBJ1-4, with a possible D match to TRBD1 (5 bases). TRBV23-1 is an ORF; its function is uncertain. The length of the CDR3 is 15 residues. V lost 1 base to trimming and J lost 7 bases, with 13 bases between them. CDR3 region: CASSQLGGRAEKLFF. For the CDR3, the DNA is TGCGCCAGCAGTCAATTGGGGGGGAGAGCTGAAAAACTGTTTTTT.

CDR3 sequence (DNA): TGTGCCAGCAGCTTAACGGAGGGTACAGGGGAAAATTCACCCCTCCACTTT. Its protein is CASSLTEGTGENSPLHF. This chain connects TRBV7-3 to TRBJ1-6; TRBD1 aligns across 7 bases. After removal of 0 bases from V and 7 bases from J, the junction contained 9 bases not matched to a gene. CDR1 is SGHTA and CDR2 is FQGTGA in the germline V gene. CDR3 length equals 17 residues.

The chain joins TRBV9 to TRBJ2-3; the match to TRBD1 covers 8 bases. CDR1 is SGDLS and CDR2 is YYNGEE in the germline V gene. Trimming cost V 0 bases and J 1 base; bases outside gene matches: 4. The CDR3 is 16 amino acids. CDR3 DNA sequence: TGTGCCAGCAGCGTAGTGATGGGACAGGGCACAGATACGCAGTATTTT. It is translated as CASSVVMGQGTDTQYF.

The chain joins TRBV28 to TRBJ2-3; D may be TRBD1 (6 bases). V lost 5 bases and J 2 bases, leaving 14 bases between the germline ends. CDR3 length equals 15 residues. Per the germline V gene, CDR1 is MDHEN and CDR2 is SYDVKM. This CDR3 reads CASSTRGSNTDTQYF. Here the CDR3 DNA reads TGTGCCAGCAGTACCAGGGGCAGTAACACAGATACGCAGTATTTT.

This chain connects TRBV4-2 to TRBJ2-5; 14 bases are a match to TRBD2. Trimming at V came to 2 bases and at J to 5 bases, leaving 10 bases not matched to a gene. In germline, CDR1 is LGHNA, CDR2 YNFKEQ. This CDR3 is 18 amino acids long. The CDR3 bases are TGTGCCAGCAGCCAACTGGGGACTAGCGGGAGTTATCAGGAGACCCAGTACTTC. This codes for CASSQLGTSGSYQETQYF.

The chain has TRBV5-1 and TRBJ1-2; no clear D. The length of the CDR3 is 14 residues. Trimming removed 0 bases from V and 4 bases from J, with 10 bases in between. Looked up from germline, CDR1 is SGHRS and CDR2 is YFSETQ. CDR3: CASSLARGGYGYTF. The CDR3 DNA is TGCGCCAGCAGCTTGGCTCGGGGAGGCTATGGCTACACCTTC. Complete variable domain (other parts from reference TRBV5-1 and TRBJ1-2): KAGVTQTPRYLIKTRGQQVTLSCSPISGHRSVSWYQQTPGQGLQFLFEYFSETQRNKGNFPGRFSGRQFSNSRSEMNVSTLELGDSALYLCASSLARGGYGYTFGSGTRLTVV.

The CDR3 DNA sequence: TGTGCCAGCAGTGAGAATGAAGTTAGGGGAGGTACGCAGTATTTT. This encodes CASSENEVRGGTQYF. The chain uses TRBV6-4 and TRBJ2-3, with D perhaps TRBD2 (6 bases). The V end lost 3 bases, the J end lost 8 bases, and 18 bases lay between the germline ends. CDR1 and CDR2 from the germline V gene are MRHNA and SNTAGT. This CDR3 has 15 residues.

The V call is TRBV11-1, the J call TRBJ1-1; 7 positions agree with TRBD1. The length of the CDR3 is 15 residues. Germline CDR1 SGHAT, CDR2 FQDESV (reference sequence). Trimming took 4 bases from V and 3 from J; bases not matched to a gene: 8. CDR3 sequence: CASSSRQGMDTEAFF. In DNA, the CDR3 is TGTGCCAGCAGCTCTCGACAGGGTATGGACACTGAAGCTTTCTTT.

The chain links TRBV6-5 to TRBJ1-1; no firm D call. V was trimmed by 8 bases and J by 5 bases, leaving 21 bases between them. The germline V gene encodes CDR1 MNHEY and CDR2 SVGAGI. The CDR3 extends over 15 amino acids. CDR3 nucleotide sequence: TGTGCCAGCGTTGGGTCCGGGAGAGGCAGGACTGAAGCTTTCTTT. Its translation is CASVGSGRGRTEAFF.

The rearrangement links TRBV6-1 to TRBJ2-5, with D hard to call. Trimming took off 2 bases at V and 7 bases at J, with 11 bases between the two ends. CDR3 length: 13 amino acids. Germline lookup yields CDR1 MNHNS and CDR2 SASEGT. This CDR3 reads CASSENGVRTQYF. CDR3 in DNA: TGTGCCAGCAGTGAAAACGGTGTGAGGACCCAGTACTTC.

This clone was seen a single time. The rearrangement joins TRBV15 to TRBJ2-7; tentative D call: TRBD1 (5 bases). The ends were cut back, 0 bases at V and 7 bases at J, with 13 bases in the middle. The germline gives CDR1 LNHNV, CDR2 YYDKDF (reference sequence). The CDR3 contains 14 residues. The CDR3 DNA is TGTGCCACCAGCAGAGAAGGGCAGGGATTAGAGCAGTACTTC. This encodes CATSREGQGLEQYF.

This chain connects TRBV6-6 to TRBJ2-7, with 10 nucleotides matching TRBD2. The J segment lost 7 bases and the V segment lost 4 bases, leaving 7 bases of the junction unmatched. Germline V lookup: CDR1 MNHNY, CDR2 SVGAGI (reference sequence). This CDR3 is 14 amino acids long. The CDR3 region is CASSWSGRAREQYF. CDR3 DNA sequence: TGTGCCAGCAGTTGGAGCGGGAGGGCGAGGGAGCAGTACTTC.

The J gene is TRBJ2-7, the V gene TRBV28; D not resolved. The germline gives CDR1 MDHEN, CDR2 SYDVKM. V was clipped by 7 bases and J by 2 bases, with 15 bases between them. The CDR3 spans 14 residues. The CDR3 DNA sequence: TGTGCCAGCACGAGCCCAACCGCGGCCTACGAGCAGTACTTC. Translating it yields CASTSPTAAYEQYF.

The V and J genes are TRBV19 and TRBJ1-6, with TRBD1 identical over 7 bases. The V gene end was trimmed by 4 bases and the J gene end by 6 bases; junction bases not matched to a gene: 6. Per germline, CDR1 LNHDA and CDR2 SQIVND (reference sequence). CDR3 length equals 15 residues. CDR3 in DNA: TGTGCCAGTAGTACCCTACGGGACAGTAATTCACCCCTCCACTTT. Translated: CASSTLRDSNSPLHF.

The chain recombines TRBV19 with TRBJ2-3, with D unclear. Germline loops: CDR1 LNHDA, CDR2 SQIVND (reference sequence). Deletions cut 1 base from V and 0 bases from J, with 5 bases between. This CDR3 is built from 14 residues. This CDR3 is CASSIVHSTDTQYF. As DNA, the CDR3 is TGTGCCAGTAGTATAGTACATAGCACAGATACGCAGTATTTT.

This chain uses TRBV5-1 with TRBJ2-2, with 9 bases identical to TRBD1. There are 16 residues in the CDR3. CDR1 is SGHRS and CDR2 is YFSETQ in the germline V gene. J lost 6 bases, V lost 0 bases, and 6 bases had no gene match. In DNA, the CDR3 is TGCGCCAGCAGCTTGGAAATGGGACAGGGTTCCGGGGAGCTGTTTTTT. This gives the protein CASSLEMGQGSGELFF.

The CDR3 protein is CASSIQSGLAGTYNEQFF. Here the CDR3 DNA reads TGTGCCAGCAGCATCCAAAGTGGGCTAGCGGGAACCTACAATGAGCAGTTCTTC. V usage is TRBV11-3 and J usage is TRBJ2-1; 9 bases match TRBD2. This CDR3 region has 18 residues. Germline V CDR1 and CDR2: SGHNT, YENEEA. Trimming at V came to 5 bases and at J to 2 bases, leaving 13 bases not matched to a gene.

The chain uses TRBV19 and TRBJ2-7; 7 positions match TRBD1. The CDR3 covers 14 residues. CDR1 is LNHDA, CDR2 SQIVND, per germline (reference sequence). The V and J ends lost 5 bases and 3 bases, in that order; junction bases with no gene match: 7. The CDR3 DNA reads TGTGCCAGTAGTGCAAGGACAGGAGGCTACGAGCAGTACTTC. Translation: CASSARTGGYEQYF.

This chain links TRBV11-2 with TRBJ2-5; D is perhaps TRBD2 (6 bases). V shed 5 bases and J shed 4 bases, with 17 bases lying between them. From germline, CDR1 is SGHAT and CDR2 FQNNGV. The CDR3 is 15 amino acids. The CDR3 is CASSPTRAEGETQYF. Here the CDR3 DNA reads TGTGCCAGCAGCCCCACCAGGGCGGAGGGAGAGACCCAGTACTTC.

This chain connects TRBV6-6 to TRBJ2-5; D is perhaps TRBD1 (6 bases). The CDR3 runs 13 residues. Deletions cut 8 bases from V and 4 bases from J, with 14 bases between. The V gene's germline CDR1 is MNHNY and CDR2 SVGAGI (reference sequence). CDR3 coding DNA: TGTGCCAGCCGGGACACGGGTAGAGAGACCCAGTACTTC. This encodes CASRDTGRETQYF.

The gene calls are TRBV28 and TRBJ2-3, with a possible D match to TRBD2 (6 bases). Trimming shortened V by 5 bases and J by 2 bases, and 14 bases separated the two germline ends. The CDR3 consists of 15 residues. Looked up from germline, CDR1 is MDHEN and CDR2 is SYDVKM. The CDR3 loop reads CASSPRDFYTDTQYF. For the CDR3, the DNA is TGTGCCAGCAGTCCTAGGGACTTTTACACAGATACGCAGTATTTT.

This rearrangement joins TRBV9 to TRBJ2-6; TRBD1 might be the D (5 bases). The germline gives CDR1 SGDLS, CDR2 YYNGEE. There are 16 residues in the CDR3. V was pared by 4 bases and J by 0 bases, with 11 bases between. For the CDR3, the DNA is TGTGCCAGCAGCCACGTAACAGGCTCTGGGGCCAACGTCCTGACTTTC. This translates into CASSHVTGSGANVLTF.

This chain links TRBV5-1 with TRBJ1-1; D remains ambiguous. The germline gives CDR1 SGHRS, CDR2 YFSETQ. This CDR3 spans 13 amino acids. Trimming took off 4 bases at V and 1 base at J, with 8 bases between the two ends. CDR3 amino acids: CASSPNTNTEAFF. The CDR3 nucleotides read TGCGCCAGCAGCCCAAACACGAACACTGAAGCTTTCTTT.

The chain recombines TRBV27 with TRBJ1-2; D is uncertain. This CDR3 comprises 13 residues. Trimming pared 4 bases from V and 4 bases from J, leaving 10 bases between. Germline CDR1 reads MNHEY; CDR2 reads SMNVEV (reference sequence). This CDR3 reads CASSSGVSYGYTF. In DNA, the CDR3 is TGTGCCAGCAGTTCCGGGGTGAGCTATGGCTACACCTTC.

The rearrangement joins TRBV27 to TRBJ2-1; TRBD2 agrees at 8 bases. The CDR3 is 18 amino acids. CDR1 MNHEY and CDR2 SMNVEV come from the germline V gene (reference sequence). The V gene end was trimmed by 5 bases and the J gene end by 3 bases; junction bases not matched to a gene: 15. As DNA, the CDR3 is TGTGCCAGCAGTCCCTCCGACCTAGCGGGTAAGGTCTACAATGAGCAGTTCTTC. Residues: CASSPSDLAGKVYNEQFF.

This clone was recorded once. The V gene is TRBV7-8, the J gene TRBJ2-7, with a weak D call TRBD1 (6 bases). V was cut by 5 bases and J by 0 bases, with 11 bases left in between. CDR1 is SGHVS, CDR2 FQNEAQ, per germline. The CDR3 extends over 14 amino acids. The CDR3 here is CASSPEGVSYEQYF. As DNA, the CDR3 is TGTGCCAGCAGCCCAGAGGGGGTCTCCTACGAGCAGTACTTC.

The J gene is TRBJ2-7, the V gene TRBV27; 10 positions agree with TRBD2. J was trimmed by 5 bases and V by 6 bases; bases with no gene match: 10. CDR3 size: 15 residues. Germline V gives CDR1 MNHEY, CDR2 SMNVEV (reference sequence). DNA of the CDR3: TGTGCCAGCAGACTCTCTAGCGGGAGTTGGCACGAGCAGTACTTC. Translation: CASRLSSGSWHEQYF.

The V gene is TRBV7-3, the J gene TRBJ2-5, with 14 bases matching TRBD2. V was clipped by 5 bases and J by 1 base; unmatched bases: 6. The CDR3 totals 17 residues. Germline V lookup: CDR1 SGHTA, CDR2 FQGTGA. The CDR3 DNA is TGTGCCAGCAGCATGGGGGGACTAGCGGGGGTCCAAGAGACCCAGTACTTC. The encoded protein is CASSMGGLAGVQETQYF.